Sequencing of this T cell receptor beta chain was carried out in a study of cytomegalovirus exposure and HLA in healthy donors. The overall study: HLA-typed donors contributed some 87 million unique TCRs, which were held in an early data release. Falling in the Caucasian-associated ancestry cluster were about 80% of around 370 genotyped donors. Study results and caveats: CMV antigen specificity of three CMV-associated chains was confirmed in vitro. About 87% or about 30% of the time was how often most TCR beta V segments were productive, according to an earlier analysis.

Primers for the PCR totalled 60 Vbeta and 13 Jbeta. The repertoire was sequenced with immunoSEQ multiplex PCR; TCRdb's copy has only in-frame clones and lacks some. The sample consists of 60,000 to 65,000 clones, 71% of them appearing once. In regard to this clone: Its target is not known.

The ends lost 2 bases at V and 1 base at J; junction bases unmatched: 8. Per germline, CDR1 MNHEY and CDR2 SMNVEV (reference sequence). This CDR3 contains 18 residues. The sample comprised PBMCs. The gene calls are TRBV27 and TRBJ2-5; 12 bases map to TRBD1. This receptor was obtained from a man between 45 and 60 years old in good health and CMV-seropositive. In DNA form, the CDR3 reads TGTGCCAGCAGTTTAGGGACAGGGGGCGGGTTCCCCCAAGAGACCCAGTACTTC. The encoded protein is CASSLGTGGGFPQETQYF.